The next 19 T cell receptor beta chains were all read from a single sample in a study of molecular identifiers for immune sequencing clone quantification. MiXCR, run by TCRdb on the PCR reads, gives a single entry per CDR3 protein. The profile shows 70,000 to 95,000 distinct CDR3 sequences, around 20% of them singletons. The sample consisted of naive CD8+ T cells from blood, with Jurkat cell RNA spiked in. Subset noted: FACS-sorted CD8+CD4-CCR7+CD45RA+ naive T cells. The receptors stem from a human donor in good health. Some libraries in this study had Jurkat cell RNA spiked in.

In its sample, this clonotype was seen many times. The chain carries TRBV12-3 or TRBV12-4 and TRBJ2-2; 7 bases match TRBD1. Trimming cost V 5 bases and J 10 bases; bases outside gene matches: 4. The CDR3 length is 12 residues. Here the CDR3 reads CASSLQGMELFF. CDR3 nucleotides: TGTGCCAGCAGTCTACAGGGGATGGAGCTGTTTTTT.

The CDR3 nucleotides read TGTGCTAGTGGGCAGGGAAACTATGGCTACACCTTC. Its protein product is CASGQGNYGYTF. The chain employs TRBV12-5 and TRBJ1-2; possibly TRBD1 for D (5 bases). Between the trimmed V and J ends, which lost 6 bases and 2 bases, there was a span of 7 bases. Germline loops: CDR1 LGHNT, CDR2 FRNRAP. CDR3 size: 12 residues.

This clonotype has at least ten counts. This rearrangement joins TRBV18 to TRBJ2-3; the D is unclear. Germline V gene data show CDR1 as KGHSH and CDR2 as LQKENI. V dropped 5 bases and J dropped 6 bases, with 15 bases sitting between them. This CDR3 spans 14 amino acids. The CDR3 DNA is TGTGCCAGCTCATTCGGACGGTCCCCGGATACGCAGTATTTT. Protein sequence: CASSFGRSPDTQYF.

This clonotype was seen ten or more times. The CDR3 reads CASSIKGDVSVNTEAFF. CDR3 DNA: TGTGCCAGTAGTATAAAAGGGGATGTGTCGGTAAACACTGAAGCTTTCTTT. This chain uses TRBV19 with TRBJ1-1, with TRBD1 as a possible D gene (5 bases). CDR3 length: 17 amino acids. Germline CDR1 is LNHDA and CDR2 is SQIVND (reference sequence). Trimming shortened V by 2 bases and J by 2 bases, and 18 bases separated the two germline ends. The full variable domain, completed using reference TRBV19 and TRBJ1-1, is DGGITQSPKYLFRKEGQNVTLSCEQNLNHDAMYWYRQDPGQGLRLIYYSQIVNDFQKGDIAEGYSVSREKKESFPLTVTSAQKNPTAFYLCASSIKGDVSVNTEAFFGQGTRLTVV.

The rearrangement links TRBV6-5 to TRBJ2-5; possibly TRBD2 for D (5 bases). Germline CDR1 and CDR2: MNHEY and SVGAGI. V was shortened by 2 bases and J by 2 bases, with 18 bases between the two germline ends. CDR3 length: 17 amino acids. CDR3 DNA: TGTGCCAGCAGTTACACACGAGCCCAAACGGGGCAAGAGACCCAGTACTTC. It is translated as CASSYTRAQTGQETQYF.

This clonotype was counted ten times or more. The CDR3 coding sequence is TGTGCCAGCAGCGACCCTACAGCCTACGAGCAGTACTTC. Its protein is CASSDPTAYEQYF. The chain combines TRBV7-2 with TRBJ2-7; D remains unclear. This CDR3 spans 13 amino acids. Between the trimmed V and J ends, which lost 5 bases and 2 bases, there was a span of 10 bases. The germline V gene encodes CDR1 SGHTA and CDR2 FQGNSA.

There are a few counts of this clonotype. Given a much more abundant clone one base away, this may be a read error. The rearrangement uses TRBV4-3 and TRBJ2-1, with D possibly matching TRBD1 (5 bases). Germline V gives CDR1 LGHNA, CDR2 YSLEER. The length of the CDR3 is 15 residues. The CDR3 region is CSSSQDQGSYNEQFF. In nucleotides, the CDR3 is TGCTCCAGCAGCCAAGATCAGGGATCTTACAATGAGCAGTTCTTC.

This clonotype was observed at least ten times. The chain is built from TRBV5-5 and TRBJ2-5; 11 bases agree with TRBD1. The junction had 12 bases not matched to a gene; V was cut back by 3 bases and J by 5 bases. The germline V gene has CDR1 SGHKS and CDR2 YYEKEE (reference sequence). The length of the CDR3 is 17 residues. CDR3 DNA sequence: TGTGCCAGCAGCTACCCCGAGTGGACAGGGGGCGCGGAGACCCAGTACTTC. Its translation: CASSYPEWTGGAETQYF.

At least ten counts were recorded for this clonotype. The V call is TRBV19, the J call TRBJ2-3, with 7 positions matching TRBD2. Germline V gene lookup returns CDR1 LNHDA and CDR2 SQIVND (reference sequence). This CDR3 spans 14 amino acids. V was clipped by 4 bases and J by 3 bases; unmatched bases: 4. CDR3 protein: CASSTLGGTDTQYF. The CDR3 DNA is TGTGCCAGTAGTACGTTGGGAGGGACAGATACGCAGTATTTT. Full variable domain (remainder filled in from reference TRBV19 and TRBJ2-3): DGGITQSPKYLFRKEGQNVTLSCEQNLNHDAMYWYRQDPGQGLRLIYYSQIVNDFQKGDIAEGYSVSREKKESFPLTVTSAQKNPTAFYLCASSTLGGTDTQYFGPGTRLTVL.

This clonotype has a count of ten or more. The CDR3 loop is CASSLPSGSTDTQYF. DNA for the CDR3: TGTGCCAGCAGTCTTCCTAGCGGTTCCACAGATACGCAGTATTTT. The chain joins TRBV27 to TRBJ2-3, with 7 bases lining up with TRBD2. The CDR3 runs to 15 residues. J lost 2 bases, V lost 5 bases, and 7 bases had no gene match. Germline CDR1 reads MNHEY; CDR2 reads SMNVEV (reference sequence).

This clonotype was picked up a small number of times. This sequence joins TRBV7-2 and TRBJ2-1; the match to TRBD2 covers 9 bases. From germline, CDR1 is SGHTA and CDR2 FQGNSA. The CDR3 sequence is 17 residues long. The trim removed 8 bases at V and 4 bases at J, leaving 15 bases unmatched. The CDR3 region has the DNA TGTGCCAGCTATGGGGGTTTAGCGGGGGCCCAATACAATGAGCAGTTCTTC. It is translated as CASYGGLAGAQYNEQFF. Drawing the rest from reference TRBV7-2 and TRBJ2-1, the complete variable domain is GAGVSQSPSNKVTEKGKDVELRCDPISGHTALYWYRQSLGQGLEFLIYFQGNSAPDKSGLPSDRFSAERTGGSVSTLTIQRTQQEDSAVYLCASYGGLAGAQYNEQFFGPGTRLTVL.

This clonotype was recorded many times. V gene TRBV5-5 combines with J gene TRBJ1-5; 11 positions match TRBD1. Losses at the gene ends were 2 bases for V and 6 bases for J; bases not matched to a gene: 4. Per the germline V gene, CDR1 is SGHKS and CDR2 is YYEKEE (reference sequence). This CDR3 has 15 residues. The CDR3 loop is CASSLGTGGGQPQHF. The CDR3 DNA is TGTGCCAGCAGCTTAGGGACAGGGGGAGGTCAGCCCCAGCATTTT.

In this sample, this clonotype turned up many times. This sequence joins TRBV29-1 and TRBJ2-4, with D perhaps TRBD2 (7 bases). V was shortened by 0 bases and J by 6 bases, with 12 bases between the two germline ends. The CDR3 sequence is 14 residues long. Germline assignment: CDR1 SQVTM and CDR2 ANQGSEA. CDR3 bases: TGCAGCGTTGAAGACGGGGGGCCCGTAAACATTCAGTACTTC. It translates to CSVEDGGPVNIQYF.

This clonotype has a count of ten or more. The chain uses TRBV20-1 and TRBJ2-7, with D tentatively TRBD1 or TRBD2 (5 bases each). This CDR3 is 13 amino acids long. Germline V CDR1 and CDR2: DFQATT, SNEGSKA (reference sequence). V lost 3 bases and J 5 bases, leaving 14 bases between the germline ends. In nucleotides, the CDR3 is TGCAGTGCTAGGCCCGGGACCAGCAACGAGCAGTACTTC. It encodes CSARPGTSNEQYF.

With regard to this clonotype: A much more abundant neighbour one base away suggests this may be a read error. The chain recombines TRBV6-5 with TRBJ2-7; 15 nucleotides align to TRBD2. Germline V gene data show CDR1 as MNHEY and CDR2 as SVGAGI. Trimming at V came to 5 bases and at J to 8 bases, leaving 4 bases not matched to a gene. The CDR3 is 14 amino acids. CDR3 sequence reads: CASSGTSGRYKQYF. The CDR3 DNA sequence: TGTGCCAGCAGTGGGACTAGCGGGAGGTACAAGCAGTACTTC.

This clonotype was counted at least ten times. This CDR3 is CSARDLEGLNTEAFF. In nucleotides, the CDR3 is TGCAGTGCTAGAGATCTGGAGGGTTTGAACACTGAAGCTTTCTTT. J is TRBJ1-1 and V is TRBV20-1; D gene uncertain. The CDR3 sequence is 15 residues long. Trimming left V 0 bases short and J 0 bases short, with 11 bases between. Germline CDR1 reads DFQATT; CDR2 reads SNEGSKA (reference sequence).

This clonotype showed up many times. The J gene is TRBJ2-7, the V gene TRBV19, with 7 bases lining up with TRBD1. The CDR3 is made up of 13 amino acids. In germline, CDR1 is LNHDA, CDR2 SQIVND (reference sequence). V was clipped by 10 bases and J by 2 bases; unmatched bases: 8. Written as DNA, the CDR3 is TGTGCCACCGGCCCCGGGACAGCCTACGAGCAGTACTTC. This sequence encodes CATGPGTAYEQYF.

This clonotype has a count of ten or more. The J gene is TRBJ2-1, the V gene TRBV25-1; D gene uncertain. This CDR3 comprises 14 residues. Germline CDR1 MGHDK, CDR2 SYGVNS. V was trimmed by 1 base and J by 9 bases, leaving 13 bases between them. The CDR3 region has the DNA TGTGCCAGCAGTGAATTTTCGACTGGGGTTGAGCAGTTCTTC. It yields the protein CASSEFSTGVEQFF.

The table lists this clonotype with many counts. This chain connects TRBV30 to TRBJ1-1; tentatively, D is TRBD1 (5 bases). Germline V CDR1 and CDR2: GTSNPN, SVGIG (reference sequence). The CDR3 is 13 residues long. Between the trimmed V and J ends, which lost 2 bases and 5 bases, there was a span of 12 bases. CDR3 in DNA: TGTGCCTGGAGTTGGGTCGGGGGGACTGAAGCTTTCTTT. Translation gives CAWSWVGGTEAFF.